The next 23 T cell receptor beta chains were all read from a single sample in a study of blood T cells in healthy people across ages. PCR was performed a second time for roughly 7 to 12 cycles using a sample-barcoded 5' primer and a J-beta primer mix. A single record per CDR3 protein comes from TCRdb applying MiXCR to the 5' RACE reads. The sample includes under 750,000 distinct CDR3 sequences, around half of them seen just once. Sequencing input: blood. The source is a man older than 75 in good health.

The chain couples TRBV5-1 to TRBJ1-4; D is undetermined. The germline V gene has CDR1 SGHRS and CDR2 YFSETQ. Deletions cut 4 bases from V and 8 bases from J, with 15 bases between. This CDR3 is 14 amino acids long. The CDR3 bases are TGCGCCAGCAGCACGGACTACCCGGGGGAAAAACTGTTTTTT. Residues: CASSTDYPGEKLFF.

The chain combines TRBV20-1 with TRBJ1-2; 11 bases map to TRBD1. CDR3 length: 16 residues. The germline gives CDR1 DFQATT, CDR2 SNEGSKA (reference sequence). V trimming: 3 bases; J trimming: 2 bases; junction bases outside the gene matches: 8. CDR3 sequence reads: CSASQGQGGPNYGYTF. The CDR3 nucleotides are TGCAGTGCTAGCCAGGGACAGGGGGGTCCAAACTATGGCTACACCTTC.

The chain employs TRBV29-1 and TRBJ2-1; 7 bases map to TRBD2. This CDR3 contains 12 residues. Germline V gene lookup returns CDR1 SQVTM and CDR2 ANQGSEA. Trimming cost V 5 bases and J 5 bases; bases outside gene matches: 3. The CDR3 nucleotides read TGCAGCGTTCTACTAGCGAACAATGAGCAGTTCTTC. Translating gives CSVLLANNEQFF.

A few counts support this clonotype. The chain combines TRBV5-6 with TRBJ2-3; possibly TRBD1 for D (6 bases). Trimming took 1 base from V and 5 from J, leaving 14 bases between them. This CDR3 region has 15 residues. Germline lookup yields CDR1 SGHDT and CDR2 YYEEEE. CDR3 DNA sequence: TGTGCCAGCAGCTTGTCACAGGGATGGTTAGATACGCAGTATTTT. Residues: CASSLSQGWLDTQYF.

The chain joins TRBV11-1 to TRBJ2-7, with 7 positions matching TRBD1. This CDR3 contains 13 residues. CDR1 SGHAT and CDR2 FQDESV come from the germline V gene (reference sequence). After removal of 4 bases from V and 4 bases from J, the junction contained 4 bases not matched to a gene. In DNA form, the CDR3 reads TGTGCCAGCAGCTCCGACAGGGAGTACGAGCAGTACTTC. Translating gives CASSSDREYEQYF. Full variable domain (missing parts from reference TRBV11-1 and TRBJ2-7): EAEVAQSPRYKITEKSQAVAFWCDPISGHATLYWYRQILGQGPELLVQFQDESVVDDSQLPKDRFSAERLKGVDSTLKIQPAELGDSAMYLCASSSDREYEQYFGPGTRLTVT.

This clonotype was observed a handful of times. The CDR3 DNA reads as TGCAGTGCTAGGAAGGGAGAGAGCCCCGAGCAGTACTTC. Encoded protein: CSARKGESPEQYF. The chain links TRBV20-1 to TRBJ2-7; weak D call: TRBD2 (5 bases). The germline V gene encodes CDR1 DFQATT and CDR2 SNEGSKA (reference sequence). Trimming took off 3 bases at V and 6 bases at J, with 15 bases between the two ends. This CDR3 has 13 amino acids.

The rearrangement uses TRBV5-1 and TRBJ2-7, with a weak D call TRBD1 (6 bases). The CDR3 has 14 residues. Trimming took off 1 base at V and 3 bases at J, with 11 bases between the two ends. CDR1 and CDR2 (germline): SGHRS, YFSETQ. CDR3 in DNA: TGCGCCAGCAGCTTGAGGGACATCTTCTACGAGCAGTACTTC. This sequence encodes CASSLRDIFYEQYF.

The J gene is TRBJ1-2, the V gene TRBV12-3 or TRBV12-4; no reliable D call. V was cut by 6 bases and J by 5 bases, with 16 bases left in between. This CDR3 region has 14 residues. CDR3 sequence reads: CASSLSLSSYGYTF. DNA for the CDR3: TGTGCCAGCAGCCTCTCACTTTCCTCATATGGCTACACCTTC.

This clonotype was recorded only once. The chain couples TRBV30 to TRBJ1-2; D ambiguous. Trimming pared 1 base from V and 7 bases from J, leaving 7 bases between. The CDR3 has 11 amino acids. Germline-derived CDR1 and CDR2 are GTSNPN and SVGIG (reference sequence). CDR3 nucleotides: TGTGCCTGGAGTGACGACGGTGGCTACACCTTC. Amino acids: CAWSDDGGYTF.

The chain has TRBV5-1 and TRBJ1-2, with D possibly TRBD1 on 6 matching bases. V dropped 1 base and J dropped 6 bases, with 10 bases sitting between them. The CDR3 loop spans 13 amino acids. CDR1 SGHRS and CDR2 YFSETQ come from the germline V gene. For the CDR3, the DNA is TGCGCCAGCAGCTTGCGACGGGGGCATGGCTACACCTTC. It codes for CASSLRRGHGYTF. Variable domain in full (rest from reference TRBV5-1 and TRBJ1-2): KAGVTQTPRYLIKTRGQQVTLSCSPISGHRSVSWYQQTPGQGLQFLFEYFSETQRNKGNFPGRFSGRQFSNSRSEMNVSTLELGDSALYLCASSLRRGHGYTFGSGTRLTVV.

A few counts support this clonotype. The V and J genes are TRBV10-1 and TRBJ2-1; possibly TRBD2 for D (6 bases). CDR3 size: 14 residues. V was cut by 3 bases and J by 9 bases, with 15 bases left in between. Germline CDR1 is WNHNN and CDR2 is SYGVQD (reference sequence). The CDR3 region is CASSEVEGSGEQFF. The CDR3 DNA is TGCGCCAGCAGTGAAGTGGAGGGATCGGGTGAGCAGTTCTTC.

This clonotype was picked up a small number of times. The chain carries TRBV29-1 and TRBJ1-2; D is possibly TRBD1 (6 bases). Trimming cost V 4 bases and J 8 bases, with 14 bases left between them. The CDR3 length is 12 residues. CDR1 SQVTM and CDR2 ANQGSEA come from the germline V gene. The CDR3 sequence is CSVGDTTIGYTF. The DNA of the CDR3 is TGCAGCGTTGGGGACACCACCATCGGCTACACCTTC.

This clonotype has a handful of counts. The chain has TRBV7-9 and TRBJ2-3; 10 positions match TRBD1. The CDR3 is 17 residues long. CDR1 and CDR2 (germline): SEHNR, FQNEAQ (reference sequence). The V gene end was trimmed by 1 base and the J gene end by 2 bases; junction bases not matched to a gene: 6. The CDR3 region has the DNA TGTGCCAGCAGCTTAGGGGACAGGGGATCGAACACAGATACGCAGTATTTT. Residues: CASSLGDRGSNTDTQYF.

J is TRBJ1-5 and V is TRBV7-9, with a possible D match to TRBD1 (5 bases). CDR1 is SEHNR, CDR2 FQNEAQ, per germline (reference sequence). V lost 5 bases to trimming and J lost 5 bases, with 25 bases between them. This CDR3 is 18 amino acids long. CDR3 sequence: CASSPGWGEGIADQPQHF. DNA for the CDR3: TGTGCCAGCAGCCCGGGGTGGGGGGAAGGAATAGCTGATCAGCCCCAGCATTTT.

The chain employs TRBV11-2 and TRBJ2-7; no firm D call. Deletions cut 11 bases from V and 0 bases from J, with 14 bases between. The CDR3 totals 13 residues. The V gene's germline CDR1 is SGHAT and CDR2 FQNNGV. The CDR3 reads CAGGPTSSYEQYF. CDR3 nucleotides: TGTGCCGGCGGCCCCACGTCCTCCTACGAGCAGTACTTC. Together with reference TRBV11-2 and TRBJ2-7, the CDR3 gives the full variable domain: EAGVAQSPRYKIIEKRQSVAFWCNPISGHATLYWYQQILGQGPKLLIQFQNNGVVDDSQLPKDRFSAERLKGVDSTLKIQPAKLEDSAVYLCAGGPTSSYEQYFGPGTRLTVT.

The gene calls are TRBV5-1 and TRBJ2-1, with TRBD1 matching 7 bases. The CDR3 has 16 amino acids. Unmatched junction bases numbered 5, after V lost 0 bases and J lost 2 bases. Per germline, CDR1 SGHRS and CDR2 YFSETQ. CDR3 nucleotides: TGCGCCAGCAGCTTGGCCGGGCAGGGGGCCTACAATGAGCAGTTCTTC. The encoded protein is CASSLAGQGAYNEQFF.

CDR3 sequence: CASSPTSGVNVGSYNEQFF. In DNA, the CDR3 is TGTGCCAGCTCACCGACTAGCGGAGTCAACGTCGGCTCCTACAATGAGCAGTTCTTC. The chain couples TRBV18 to TRBJ2-1; TRBD2 agrees at 9 bases. Germline V CDR1 and CDR2: KGHSH, LQKENI. The CDR3 covers 19 residues. V lost 3 bases and J lost 0; bases outside the gene matches: 12.

This clonotype was seen a handful of times. This chain joins TRBV25-1 and TRBJ1-2, with a weak D call TRBD1 (6 bases). There are 15 residues in the CDR3. V dropped 2 bases and J dropped 5 bases, with 15 bases sitting between them. The germline V gene has CDR1 MGHDK and CDR2 SYGVNS. CDR3 bases: TGTGCCAGCAGTGAACTCGGCGAGGGGACATATGGCTACACCTTC. Translation: CASSELGEGTYGYTF.

This clonotype occurred many times. The CDR3 DNA follows: TGCAGCGTTGTGGGACAGAGGTACCAAGAGACCCAGTACTTC. Protein sequence: CSVVGQRYQETQYF. This chain links TRBV29-1 with TRBJ2-5; 7 bases are shared with TRBD1. The CDR3 spans 14 residues. V shed 4 bases and J 0 bases; nucleotides not matched to a gene: 5. Germline values: CDR1 SQVTM, CDR2 ANQGSEA.

This clonotype has at least ten counts. The chain joins TRBV6-6 to TRBJ2-3, with D possibly matching TRBD2 (5 bases). Trimming cost V 5 bases and J 3 bases, with 15 bases left between them. Germline V CDR1 and CDR2: MNHNY, SVGAGI (reference sequence). This CDR3 is 15 amino acids long. The CDR3 nucleotides are TGTGCCAGCAGTACCACCCCGGGGAGAACAGATACGCAGTATTTT. It yields the protein CASSTTPGRTDTQYF.

The rearrangement links TRBV10-3 to TRBJ1-2, with D perhaps matching TRBD1 (6 bases). CDR1 is ENHRY, CDR2 SYGVKD, per germline. V lost 2 bases to trimming and J lost 8 bases, with 12 bases between them. This CDR3 region has 13 residues. The chain's CDR3 is CAISEVQGLGYTF. CDR3 DNA: TGTGCCATCAGTGAGGTACAGGGCCTGGGCTACACCTTC.

The genes are TRBV3-1 and TRBJ1-4, with D possibly TRBD1 on 5 matching bases. Looked up from germline, CDR1 is LGHDT and CDR2 is YNNKEL (reference sequence). V was pared by 0 bases and J by 4 bases, with 15 bases between. The CDR3 is made up of 17 amino acids. CDR3 in DNA: TGTGCCAGCAGCCAAGATGGGGCCGCGGCCCTTAATGAAAAACTGTTTTTT. Amino acids: CASSQDGAAALNEKLFF.

The rearrangement joins TRBV6-2 or TRBV6-3 to TRBJ2-5, with D maybe TRBD2 (5 bases). This CDR3 comprises 13 residues. The V gene's germline CDR1 is MNHEY and CDR2 SVGEGT. V lost 5 bases to trimming and J lost 7 bases, with 14 bases between them. The CDR3 protein is CASSPGLRWTQYF. In nucleotides, the CDR3 is TGTGCCAGCAGTCCCGGACTTCGGTGGACCCAGTACTTC.